The source of this T cell receptor (beta chain) is a study of blood T cell repertoires in COVID-19. V shed 0 bases and J 4 bases; nucleotides not matched to a gene: 4. CDR1 LGHNA and CDR2 YSLEER come from the germline V gene. The CDR3 is made up of 17 amino acids. The repertoire was sequenced with immunoSEQ multiplex PCR; TCRdb's copy has only in-frame clones and lacks some. The repertoire consists of about 97,000 clones, with 87% occurring once and the leading ten covering approximately 15%. This receptor was taken from a human donor in a cohort sampled during active COVID-19. V gene TRBV4-3 combines with J gene TRBJ2-1; 12 positions agree with TRBD2. The sample taken for sequencing was peripheral blood. The CDR3 loop is CASSQDRTSGAYNEQFF. CDR3 nucleotides: TGCGCCAGCAGCCAAGATAGGACTAGCGGGGCTTACAATGAGCAGTTCTTC.